This T cell receptor beta chain was sequenced for a study of OX40 agonist ivuxolimab in advanced cancers. Study information: Participants, roughly 80% male, averaged approximately 65 years of age, ranging from roughly 23 to 90. Whole-study findings and limits: There were, on average, more expanded clones in CD8+ T cells than in CD4+. Certain nonresponders likewise exhibited a low normalized T-cell clonal expansion.

Profiling relied on immunoSEQ multiplex PCR, and the TCRdb table lists in-frame clones only, not all of them. Of about 45,000 clones in the sample, about four fifths are singletons; the top ten hold 15%. Only a few counts were recorded for this clone. The antigen is not known. Germline trimming cut 3 bases from V and 3 bases from J; bases unmatched to any gene: 3. Germline V gene sequence: CDR1 KGHSH, CDR2 LQKENI. CDR3 length: 14 residues. The receptor comes from an adult with an advanced solid tumor such as melanoma, head and neck, liver or kidney cancer. The chain uses TRBV18 and TRBJ2-7, with 9 bases fitting TRBD1. The source was CD4+ or CD8+ T cells sorted from blood, collected in a trial of the OX40 agonist ivuxolimab. The CDR3 DNA reads TGTGCCAGCTCACCGCGGACAGGGGACTACGAGCAGTACTTC. Encoded protein: CASSPRTGDYEQYF.